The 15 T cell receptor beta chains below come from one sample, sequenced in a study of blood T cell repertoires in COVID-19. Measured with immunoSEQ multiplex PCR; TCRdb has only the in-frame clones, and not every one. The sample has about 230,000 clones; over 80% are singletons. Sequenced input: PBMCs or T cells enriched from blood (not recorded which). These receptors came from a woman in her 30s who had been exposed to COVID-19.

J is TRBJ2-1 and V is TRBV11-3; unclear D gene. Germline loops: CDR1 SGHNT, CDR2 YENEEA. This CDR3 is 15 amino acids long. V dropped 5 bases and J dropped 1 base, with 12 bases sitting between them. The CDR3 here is CASSPGLGSYNEQFF. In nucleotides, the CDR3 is TGTGCCAGCAGCCCCGGGTTAGGTTCCTACAATGAGCAGTTCTTC.

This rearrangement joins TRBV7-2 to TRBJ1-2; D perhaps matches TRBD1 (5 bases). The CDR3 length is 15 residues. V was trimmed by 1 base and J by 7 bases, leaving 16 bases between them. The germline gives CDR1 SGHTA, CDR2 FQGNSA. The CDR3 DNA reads TGTGCCAGCAGCTTAGGCGGTTCCCCGGGGGGTGGCTACACCTTC. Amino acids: CASSLGGSPGGGYTF.

CDR3 coding DNA: TGTGCCAGCACCTCGACTAGCGGGAGGCTCAATGAGCAGTTCTTC. Its translation is CASTSTSGRLNEQFF. The rearrangement uses TRBV25-1 and TRBJ2-1, with TRBD2 matching 13 bases. Looked up from germline, CDR1 is MGHDK and CDR2 is SYGVNS. The CDR3 is 15 residues long. V lost 7 bases to trimming and J lost 6 bases; unmatched junction nucleotides: 6.

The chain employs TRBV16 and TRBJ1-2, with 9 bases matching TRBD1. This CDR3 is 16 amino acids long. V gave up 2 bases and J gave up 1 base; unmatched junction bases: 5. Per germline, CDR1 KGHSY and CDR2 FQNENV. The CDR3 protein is CASSQGTGFDNYGYTF. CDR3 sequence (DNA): TGTGCCAGCAGCCAAGGGACAGGGTTTGATAACTATGGCTACACCTTC.

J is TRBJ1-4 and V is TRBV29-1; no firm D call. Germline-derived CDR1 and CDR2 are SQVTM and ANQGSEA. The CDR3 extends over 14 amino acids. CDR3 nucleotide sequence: TGCAGTGCAAACATTGGCAGGATGAATGAAAAACTGTTTTTT. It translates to CSANIGRMNEKLFF. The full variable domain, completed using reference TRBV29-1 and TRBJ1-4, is SAVISQKPSRDICQRGTSLTIQCQVDSQVTMMFWYRQQPGQSLTLIATANQGSEATYESGFVIDKFPISRPNLTFSTLTVSNMSPEDSSIYLCSANIGRMNEKLFFGSGTQLSVL.

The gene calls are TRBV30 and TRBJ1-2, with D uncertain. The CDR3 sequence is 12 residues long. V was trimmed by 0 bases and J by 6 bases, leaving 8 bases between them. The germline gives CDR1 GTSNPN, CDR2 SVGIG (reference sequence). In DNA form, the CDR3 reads TGTGCCTGGAGTGTAGACGGGAATGGCTACACCTTC. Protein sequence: CAWSVDGNGYTF. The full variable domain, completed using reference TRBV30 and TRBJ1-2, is SQTIHQWPATLVQPVGSPLSLECTVEGTSNPNLYWYRQAAGRGLQLLFYSVGIGQISSEVPQNLSASRPQDRQFILSSKKLLLSDSGFYLCAWSVDGNGYTFGSGTRLTVV.

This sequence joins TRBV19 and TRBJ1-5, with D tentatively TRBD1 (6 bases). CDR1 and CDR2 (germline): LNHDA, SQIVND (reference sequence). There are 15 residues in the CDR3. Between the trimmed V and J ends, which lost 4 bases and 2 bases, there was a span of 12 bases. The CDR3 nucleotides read TGTGCCAGTAGTAGAAGGGAGGGGGGCAATCAGCCCCAGCATTTT. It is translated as CASSRREGGNQPQHF.

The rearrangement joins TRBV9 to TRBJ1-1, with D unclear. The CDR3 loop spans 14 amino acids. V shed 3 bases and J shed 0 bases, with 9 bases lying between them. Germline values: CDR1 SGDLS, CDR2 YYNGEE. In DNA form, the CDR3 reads TGTGCCAGCAGCGCTAGCAACATGAACACTGAAGCTTTCTTT. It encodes CASSASNMNTEAFF.

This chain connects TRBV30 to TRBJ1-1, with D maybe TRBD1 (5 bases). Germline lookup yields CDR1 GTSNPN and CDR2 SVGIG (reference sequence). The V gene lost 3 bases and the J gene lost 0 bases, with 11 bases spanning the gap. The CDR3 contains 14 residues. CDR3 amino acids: CAWSVTGLNTEAFF. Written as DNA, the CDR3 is TGTGCCTGGAGCGTTACAGGTTTGAACACTGAAGCTTTCTTT.

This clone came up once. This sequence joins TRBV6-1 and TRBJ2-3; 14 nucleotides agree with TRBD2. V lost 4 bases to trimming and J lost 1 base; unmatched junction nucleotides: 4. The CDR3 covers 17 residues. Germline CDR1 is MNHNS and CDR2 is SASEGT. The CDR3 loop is CASSGLAGGEGTDTQYF. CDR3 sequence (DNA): TGTGCCAGCAGTGGACTAGCGGGAGGGGAGGGCACAGATACGCAGTATTTT.

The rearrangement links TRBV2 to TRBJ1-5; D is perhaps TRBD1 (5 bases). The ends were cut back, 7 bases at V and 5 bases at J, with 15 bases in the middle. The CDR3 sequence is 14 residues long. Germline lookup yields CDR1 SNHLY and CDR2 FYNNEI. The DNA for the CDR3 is TGTGCCAGCAAAGAAGGGGCCTCGGATCAGCCCCAGCATTTT. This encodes CASKEGASDQPQHF.

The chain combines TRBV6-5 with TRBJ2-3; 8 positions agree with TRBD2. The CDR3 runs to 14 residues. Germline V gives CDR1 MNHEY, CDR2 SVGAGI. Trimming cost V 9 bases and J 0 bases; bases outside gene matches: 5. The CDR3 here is CASGGRTSTDTQYF. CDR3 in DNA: TGTGCCAGTGGCGGGAGGACAAGCACAGATACGCAGTATTTT.

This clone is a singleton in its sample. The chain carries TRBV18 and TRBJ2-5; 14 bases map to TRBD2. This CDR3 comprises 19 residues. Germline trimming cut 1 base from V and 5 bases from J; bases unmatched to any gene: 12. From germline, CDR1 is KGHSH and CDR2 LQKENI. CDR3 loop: CASSPLGRGTSGSWETQYF. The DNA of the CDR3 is TGTGCCAGCTCACCACTCGGCAGGGGGACTAGCGGGAGCTGGGAGACCCAGTACTTC. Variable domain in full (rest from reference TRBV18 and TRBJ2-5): NAGVMQNPRHLVRRRGQEARLRCSPMKGHSHVYWYRQLPEEGLKFMVYLQKENIIDESGMPKERFSAEFPKEGPSILRIQQVVRGDSAAYFCASSPLGRGTSGSWETQYFGPGTRLLVL.

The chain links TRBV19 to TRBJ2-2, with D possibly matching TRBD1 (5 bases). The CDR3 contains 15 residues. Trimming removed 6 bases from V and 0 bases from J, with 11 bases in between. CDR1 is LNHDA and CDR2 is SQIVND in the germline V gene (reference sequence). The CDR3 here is CASSHRTTNTGELFF. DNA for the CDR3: TGTGCCAGTAGCCACAGGACAACGAACACCGGGGAGCTGTTTTTT.

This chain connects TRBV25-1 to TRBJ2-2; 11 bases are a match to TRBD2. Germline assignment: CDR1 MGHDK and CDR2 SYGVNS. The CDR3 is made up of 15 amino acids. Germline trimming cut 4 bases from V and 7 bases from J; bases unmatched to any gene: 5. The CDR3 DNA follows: TGTGCCAGCAGTGTTTTTAGCGGGAGGGTCGGGGAGCTGTTTTTT. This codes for CASSVFSGRVGELFF.